These 27 T cell receptor beta chains share one sample of origin, sequenced in a study of regulatory T cells in long-lasting Graves disease. Investigators prepared the TCR beta libraries by applying iRepertoire HTBI primers and Arm-PCR of CDR3 regions. A single record per CDR3 protein comes from TCRdb applying MiXCR to the multiplex PCR reads. The table includes more than 300,000 distinct CDR3 sequences, 12% detected once. Time point specified: newly diagnosed GD, antithyroid drugs for less than 3 months. RNA extracted from PBMCs served as the sequencing template. The same sample was also studied in work on T cells in Graves' hyperthyroidism and ophthalmopathy.

The source was peripheral blood mononuclear cells (PBMCs), collected at new diagnosis, from a patient treated with antithyroid drugs. These receptors were obtained from a woman under 30 with Graves disease.

This clonotype turned up a few times. The rearrangement uses TRBV5-8 and TRBJ2-7, with D perhaps being TRBD1 or TRBD2 (5 bases each). This CDR3 region has 15 residues. V shed 0 bases and J shed 5 bases, with 15 bases lying between them. Per germline, CDR1 SGHTS and CDR2 YDEGEE. Here the CDR3 DNA reads TGTGCCAGCAGCTTGGCGGCAGGGACCCCGCACGAGCAGTACTTC. Its protein is CASSLAAGTPHEQYF.

This clonotype was observed at least ten times. No conserved phenylalanine or tryptophan is present at the end of the CDR3, so a read error is the likely explanation. The DNA is omitted, as the CDR3 cannot be located on it reliably, and the CDR3 follows TCRdb's listing. The CDR3 reads CASSDKDRLGI. The chain is built from TRBV2 and TRBJ1-5; no check of the table's D call, TRBD1, against the DNA was made. In germline, CDR1 is SNHLY, CDR2 FYNNEI. Including both end residues, the CDR3 is 11 amino acids long.

This clonotype has at least ten counts. The chain has TRBV5-8 and TRBJ1-2, with a possible D match to TRBD1 (6 bases). V lost 4 bases and J lost 8, with 12 bases in between. This CDR3 has 12 residues. Germline assignment: CDR1 SGHTS and CDR2 YDEGEE. CDR3 nucleotides: TGTGCCAGCAGCCCAGGGGATCTGGGCTACACCTTC. Translation: CASSPGDLGYTF.

This clonotype appeared many times. The rearrangement joins TRBV6-1 to TRBJ2-3; D remains ambiguous. Germline CDR1 and CDR2: MNHNS and SASEGT. Trimming left V 0 bases short and J 8 bases short, with 9 bases between. The CDR3 is 13 amino acids. The CDR3 loop is CASSEAPQRTQYF. For the CDR3, the DNA is TGTGCCAGCAGTGAAGCCCCGCAGCGTACGCAGTATTTT.

This clonotype appeared many times. This sequence joins TRBV10-3 and TRBJ2-3; TRBD1 matches 7 bases. The CDR3 loop spans 15 amino acids. J was trimmed by 1 base and V by 6 bases; bases with no gene match: 7. Per germline, CDR1 ENHRY and CDR2 SYGVKD. CDR3 in DNA: TGTGCCATCAGCAAAGACAGGGACGGCACAGATACGCAGTATTTT. Protein sequence: CAISKDRDGTDTQYF.

In this sample, this clonotype turned up many times. This chain joins TRBV18 and TRBJ1-2; D gene ambiguous. Trimming took off 1 base at V and 0 bases at J, with 3 bases between the two ends. The CDR3 length is 13 residues. CDR1 is KGHSH and CDR2 is LQKENI in the germline V gene. The CDR3 DNA is TGTGCCAGCTCACCACAGGCTAACTATGGCTACACCTTC. This translates into CASSPQANYGYTF.

The CDR3 spells CSADIGLNTDTQYF. DNA for the CDR3: TGCAGTGCTGATATCGGGCTGAACACAGATACGCAGTATTTT. V usage is TRBV20-1 and J usage is TRBJ2-3; D unclear. Germline lookup yields CDR1 DFQATT and CDR2 SNEGSKA (reference sequence). V lost 5 bases and J 2 bases, leaving 14 bases between the germline ends. The CDR3 length is 14 residues.

This clonotype occurred a few times. An end of the junction does not agree with germline; a read error may underlie this. V usage is TRBV28 and J usage is TRBJ2-7; TRBD2 aligns across 8 bases. Germline loops: CDR1 MDHEN, CDR2 SYDVKM. There are 14 residues in the CDR3. The DNA for the CDR3 is TGCGCCGGGGGGGCTAGCGGAGACGTCTACGAGCAGTACTTC. Translated: CAGGASGDVYEQYF.

This clonotype has a count of ten or more. V is TRBV27 and J is TRBJ1-4; 8 positions match TRBD1. The V segment lost 6 bases and the J segment 6 bases; nucleotides outside the gene matches: 3. The V gene's germline CDR1 is MNHEY and CDR2 SMNVEV (reference sequence). This CDR3 is built from 13 residues. Written as DNA, the CDR3 is TGTGCCAGCAGACAGGGGGAGCATGAAAAACTGTTTTTT. It encodes CASRQGEHEKLFF.

A remark on this clonotype: A much larger clone differs by one base, so this may be a read error. The conserved final phenylalanine or tryptophan is absent from the CDR3, which likely points to a read error. V gene TRBV12-3 or TRBV12-4 combines with J gene TRBJ2-5, with 9 positions matching TRBD2. The J segment lost 5 bases and the V segment lost 2 bases, leaving 12 bases of the junction unmatched. The CDR3 is 17 amino acids. This CDR3 reads CASSLKGRLAGRETQYS. The CDR3 nucleotides read TGTGCCAGCAGTTTAAAGGGTCGTCTAGCGGGAAGGGAGACCCAGTACTCC.

V usage is TRBV7-8 and J usage is TRBJ2-5; D ambiguous. The V and J ends lost 2 bases and 5 bases respectively, with 12 bases between them. The CDR3 consists of 14 residues. Germline CDR1 and CDR2: SGHVS and FQNEAQ. CDR3: CASSLIGIMETQYF. Here the CDR3 DNA reads TGTGCCAGCAGCTTAATTGGTATTATGGAGACCCAGTACTTC. The full variable domain, with the rest looked up from reference TRBV7-8 and TRBJ2-5, is GAGVSQSPRYKVAKRGQDVALRCDPISGHVSLFWYQQALGQGPEFLTYFQNEAQLDKSGLPSDRFFAERPEGSVSTLKIQRTQQEDSAVYLCASSLIGIMETQYFGPGTRLLVL.

This clonotype was seen many times. This rearrangement joins TRBV6-2 or TRBV6-3 to TRBJ2-1, with 7 bases matching TRBD2. V lost 2 bases, J lost 3 bases, and 4 bases stayed unmatched. Germline V gene data show CDR1 as MNHEY and CDR2 as SVGEGT. The CDR3 is made up of 15 amino acids. The CDR3 loop reads CASSYDGGFYNEQFF. Here the CDR3 DNA reads TGTGCCAGCAGTTACGACGGGGGGTTCTACAATGAGCAGTTCTTC.

This clonotype was counted ten times or more. The gene calls are TRBV7-2 and TRBJ2-1, with D perhaps given as TRBD1 or TRBD2 (5 bases each). CDR1 and CDR2 (germline): SGHTA, FQGNSA. Trimming took off 3 bases at V and 3 bases at J, with 15 bases between the two ends. The CDR3 consists of 16 residues. Here the CDR3 DNA reads TGTGCCAGCAGCTTGGTGGTCGTGGGGGACTACAATGAGCAGTTCTTC. As protein: CASSLVVVGDYNEQFF.

The V call is TRBV27, the J call TRBJ1-1; possibly TRBD1 for D (6 bases). The CDR3 extends over 16 amino acids. Germline V gene lookup returns CDR1 MNHEY and CDR2 SMNVEV (reference sequence). V lost 3 bases and J lost 4, with 18 bases in between. The CDR3 DNA sequence: TGTGCCAGCAGTTTCAGGACAGTCACCCCGGGCACTGAAGCTTTCTTT. Encoded protein: CASSFRTVTPGTEAFF.

The chain uses TRBV5-8 and TRBJ2-1; TRBD2 agrees at 15 bases. Germline values: CDR1 SGHTS, CDR2 YDEGEE. The CDR3 totals 18 residues. Losses at the gene ends were 0 bases for V and 6 bases for J; bases not matched to a gene: 7. The CDR3 coding sequence is TGTGCCAGCAGCTTGGGTCCCACGGGACTAGCGGGAGGCAATGAGCAGTTCTTC. Protein sequence: CASSLGPTGLAGGNEQFF. Full variable domain (rest looked up from reference TRBV5-8 and TRBJ2-1): EAGVTQSPTHLIKTRGQQATLRCSPISGHTSVYWYQQALGLGLQFLLWYDEGEERNRGNFPPRFSGRQFPNYSSELNVNALELEDSALYLCASSLGPTGLAGGNEQFFGPGTRLTVL.

The V and J genes are TRBV4-1 and TRBJ1-1, with D perhaps matching TRBD1 (5 bases). Germline lookup yields CDR1 MGHRA and CDR2 YSYEKL. This CDR3 spans 14 amino acids. V lost 5 bases to trimming and J lost 4 bases, with 14 bases between them. CDR3 DNA: TGCGCCAGCAGCTCAGGCAGGGTGGGCACTGAAGCTTTCTTT. It specifies CASSSGRVGTEAFF.

V is TRBV6-5 and J is TRBJ2-3; D possibly corresponds to TRBD1 (6 bases). This CDR3 is 14 amino acids long. V dropped 4 bases and J dropped 2 bases, with 10 bases sitting between them. Germline-derived CDR1 and CDR2 are MNHEY and SVGAGI. CDR3 region: CASSSTGLTDTQYF. Here the CDR3 DNA reads TGTGCCAGCAGTTCGACAGGCCTCACAGATACGCAGTATTTT.

CDR3: CSADPRGDGMGAGTDTQYF. Here the CDR3 DNA reads TGCAGTGCTGACCCGAGGGGTGACGGGATGGGGGCCGGCACAGATACGCAGTATTTT. The chain carries TRBV20-1 and TRBJ2-3; tentatively, D is TRBD1 (6 bases). CDR1 DFQATT and CDR2 SNEGSKA come from the germline V gene (reference sequence). V lost 5 bases and J 1 base, leaving 28 bases between the germline ends. The CDR3 has 19 amino acids.

Concerning this clonotype: A far larger clone lies a single base away; this is likely a read error. The V call is TRBV11-3, the J call TRBJ2-1; a weak D match, TRBD2 (6 bases). Germline-derived CDR1 and CDR2 are SGHNT and YENEEA. The CDR3 runs 15 residues. Between the trimmed V and J ends, which lost 5 bases and 13 bases, there was a span of 24 bases. CDR3 in DNA: TGTGCCAGCAGCCCCCCGGGGGACGGATACCACGCACAGTTCTTC. The encoded protein is CASSPPGDGYHAQFF.

This chain uses TRBV27 with TRBJ1-6; D is undetermined. The germline gives CDR1 MNHEY, CDR2 SMNVEV (reference sequence). V shed 3 bases and J shed 7 bases, with 10 bases lying between them. CDR3 length equals 14 residues. The CDR3 bases are TGTGCCAGCAGTTTCCCAGCTGAAAATTCACCCCTCCACTTT. As protein: CASSFPAENSPLHF.

This clonotype was detected many times. The V and J genes are TRBV10-3 and TRBJ2-7; D is uncertain. The CDR3 has 13 amino acids. Trimming shortened V by 10 bases and J by 2 bases, and 15 bases separated the two germline ends. Germline-derived CDR1 and CDR2 are ENHRY and SYGVKD. CDR3: CATTRKETYEQYV. The CDR3 bases are TGTGCCACGACCCGTAAGGAAACCTACGAGCAGTACGTC.

This clonotype was detected ten times or more. The V gene is TRBV28, the J gene TRBJ2-3; D possibly matches TRBD1 or TRBD2 (5 bases each). The ends were cut back, 6 bases at V and 4 bases at J, with 20 bases in the middle. Germline loops: CDR1 MDHEN, CDR2 SYDVKM. The CDR3 has 16 amino acids. Here the CDR3 reads CASRQSTAGGPDTQYF. The CDR3 nucleotides read TGTGCCAGCAGGCAATCGACAGCCGGCGGGCCAGATACGCAGTATTTT.

This clonotype was counted ten times or more. Here the CDR3 reads CASSPSWGQYTDTQYF. CDR3 nucleotide sequence: TGTGCCAGCTCACCATCATGGGGACAGTACACAGATACGCAGTATTTT. The rearrangement links TRBV18 to TRBJ2-3; 7 nucleotides align to TRBD1. The length of the CDR3 is 16 residues. CDR1 is KGHSH and CDR2 is LQKENI in the germline V gene. The V segment lost 2 bases and the J segment 2 bases; nucleotides outside the gene matches: 7.

The V and J genes are TRBV4-2 and TRBJ2-1; TRBD2 matches 13 bases. CDR1 and CDR2 (germline): LGHNA, YNFKEQ. The CDR3 consists of 16 residues. Trimming took 1 base from V and 6 from J; bases not matched to a gene: 3. This chain's CDR3 is CASSQVGTSGVNEQFF. CDR3 DNA: TGTGCCAGCAGCCAAGTTGGGACTAGCGGGGTCAATGAGCAGTTCTTC.

In this sample, this clonotype turned up many times. The chain carries TRBV6-5 and TRBJ2-5; no definite D call. Germline V gene sequence: CDR1 MNHEY, CDR2 SVGAGI. V was clipped by 4 bases and J by 2 bases, with 5 bases between them. The CDR3 has 12 amino acids. The DNA of the CDR3 is TGTGCCAGCAGTTCCTCACAAGAGACCCAGTACTTC. Protein sequence: CASSSSQETQYF.

Only a few counts were recorded for this clonotype. The V gene is TRBV28, the J gene TRBJ2-5; D remains ambiguous. The CDR3 is 13 amino acids. The germline V gene has CDR1 MDHEN and CDR2 SYDVKM. Trimming pared 3 bases from V and 5 bases from J, leaving 10 bases between. In nucleotides, the CDR3 is TGTGCCAGCAGTTTGGGTAGCTTGGAGACCCAGTACTTC. Protein: CASSLGSLETQYF.

This clonotype was counted many times. The rearrangement uses TRBV6-2 or TRBV6-3 and TRBJ1-5; D is undetermined. V lost 6 bases and J lost 4, with 22 bases in between. The CDR3 runs to 17 residues. CDR1 and CDR2 (germline): MNHEY, SVGEGT. The CDR3 DNA reads TGTGCCAGCAGAGGAAGGATGGAGGGCAATGGGAATCAGCCCCAGCATTTT. It codes for CASRGRMEGNGNQPQHF.